The rows below give T cell receptor beta chains drawn from one sample of a study of blood T cells in healthy people across ages. Each CDR3 protein is one row after TCRdb ran MiXCR on the 5' RACE reads. Among over 1,300,000 distinct CDR3 sequences listed, around 59% were seen once. Sample: blood. All receptors come from a man between 18 and 29 years old in good health. The CDR3 runs from the conserved cysteine through the conserved F or W. A D gene is named only where the DNA matches it firmly. Size is stated for part of the rows, as once, few or many counts, or as a class when the clone is expanded.

TRBJ2-5	TRBD1	TRBV20-1	few	CSAREQGVQTQYF	TGCAGTGCTAGAGAACAGGGGGTACAGACCCAGTACTTC
TRBJ2-7	TRBD1	TRBV20-1	NA	CSARDKTGLYEQYF	TGCAGTGCTAGAGACAAGACAGGGCTCTACGAGCAGTACTTC
TRBJ2-7	TRBD2	TRBV7-8	NA	CASSERENYEQYF	TGTGCCAGCTCCGAGCGGGAGAATTACGAGCAGTACTTC
TRBJ2-7	TRBD1	TRBV7-9	NA	CASTGDRGYEQYF	TGTGCCAGCACCGGGGACAGGGGCTACGAGCAGTACTTC
TRBJ2-1	TRBD2	TRBV7-8	NA	CASSLASGGPLDEQFF	TGTGCCAGCAGCTTAGCCAGCGGGGGCCCGTTGGATGAGCAGTTCTTC
TRBJ2-7	TRBD2	TRBV3-1	many	CASSQFSGVEGEQYF	TGTGCCAGCAGCCAATTTAGCGGGGTTGAAGGCGAGCAGTACTTC
TRBJ1-5	NA	TRBV4-2	NA	CASSQEDGALRNQPQHF	TGTGCCAGCAGCCAAGAAGACGGTGCGTTAAGGAATCAGCCCCAGCATTTT
TRBJ2-4	NA	TRBV15	NA	CATSSGVAKNIQYF	TGTGCCACCAGCAGTGGGGTAGCCAAAAACATTCAGTACTTC
TRBJ2-1	TRBD2	TRBV7-2	NA	CASSFGLAEMGEQFF	TGTGCCAGCAGCTTTGGACTAGCGGAAATGGGTGAGCAGTTCTTC
TRBJ2-1	NA	TRBV6-2/TRBV6-3	many	CASKTDGSSYNEQFF	TGTGCCAGCAAGACGGACGGCAGCTCCTACAATGAGCAGTTCTTC
TRBJ2-1	NA	TRBV4-2	NA	CASSQESLGRYNEQFF	TGTGCCAGCAGCCAAGAGAGTCTTGGACGGTACAATGAGCAGTTCTTC